Included here is one T cell receptor (beta chain) sequence, with context. Its antigen is unknown. In TCRdb, the 5' RACE reads were re-called with MiXCR into one record per CDR3 protein. Seen here are about 800,000 distinct CDR3 sequences, about 12% observed once, and the top ten hold approximately 0.5%. These data are taken from a study of CD8 T cells in ankylosing spondylitis. The length of the CDR3 is 12 residues. Germline assignment: CDR1 MDHEN and CDR2 SYDVKM. V gave up 5 bases and J gave up 8 bases, with 12 bases separating them. Points from the study as a whole: Among TCR beta sequences, a motif of roughly 8 highly homologous variants appeared characteristic of ankylosing spondylitis blood.

Sequencing was performed on blood, either unsorted or a sorted T cell fraction (not recorded which). The receptor was isolated from a male donor with ankylosing spondylitis. The chain recombines TRBV28 with TRBJ1-2; unclear D gene. The DNA of the CDR3 is TGTGCCAGCAGTCCAGGACGTCTGGGCTACACCTTC. As protein: CASSPGRLGYTF.